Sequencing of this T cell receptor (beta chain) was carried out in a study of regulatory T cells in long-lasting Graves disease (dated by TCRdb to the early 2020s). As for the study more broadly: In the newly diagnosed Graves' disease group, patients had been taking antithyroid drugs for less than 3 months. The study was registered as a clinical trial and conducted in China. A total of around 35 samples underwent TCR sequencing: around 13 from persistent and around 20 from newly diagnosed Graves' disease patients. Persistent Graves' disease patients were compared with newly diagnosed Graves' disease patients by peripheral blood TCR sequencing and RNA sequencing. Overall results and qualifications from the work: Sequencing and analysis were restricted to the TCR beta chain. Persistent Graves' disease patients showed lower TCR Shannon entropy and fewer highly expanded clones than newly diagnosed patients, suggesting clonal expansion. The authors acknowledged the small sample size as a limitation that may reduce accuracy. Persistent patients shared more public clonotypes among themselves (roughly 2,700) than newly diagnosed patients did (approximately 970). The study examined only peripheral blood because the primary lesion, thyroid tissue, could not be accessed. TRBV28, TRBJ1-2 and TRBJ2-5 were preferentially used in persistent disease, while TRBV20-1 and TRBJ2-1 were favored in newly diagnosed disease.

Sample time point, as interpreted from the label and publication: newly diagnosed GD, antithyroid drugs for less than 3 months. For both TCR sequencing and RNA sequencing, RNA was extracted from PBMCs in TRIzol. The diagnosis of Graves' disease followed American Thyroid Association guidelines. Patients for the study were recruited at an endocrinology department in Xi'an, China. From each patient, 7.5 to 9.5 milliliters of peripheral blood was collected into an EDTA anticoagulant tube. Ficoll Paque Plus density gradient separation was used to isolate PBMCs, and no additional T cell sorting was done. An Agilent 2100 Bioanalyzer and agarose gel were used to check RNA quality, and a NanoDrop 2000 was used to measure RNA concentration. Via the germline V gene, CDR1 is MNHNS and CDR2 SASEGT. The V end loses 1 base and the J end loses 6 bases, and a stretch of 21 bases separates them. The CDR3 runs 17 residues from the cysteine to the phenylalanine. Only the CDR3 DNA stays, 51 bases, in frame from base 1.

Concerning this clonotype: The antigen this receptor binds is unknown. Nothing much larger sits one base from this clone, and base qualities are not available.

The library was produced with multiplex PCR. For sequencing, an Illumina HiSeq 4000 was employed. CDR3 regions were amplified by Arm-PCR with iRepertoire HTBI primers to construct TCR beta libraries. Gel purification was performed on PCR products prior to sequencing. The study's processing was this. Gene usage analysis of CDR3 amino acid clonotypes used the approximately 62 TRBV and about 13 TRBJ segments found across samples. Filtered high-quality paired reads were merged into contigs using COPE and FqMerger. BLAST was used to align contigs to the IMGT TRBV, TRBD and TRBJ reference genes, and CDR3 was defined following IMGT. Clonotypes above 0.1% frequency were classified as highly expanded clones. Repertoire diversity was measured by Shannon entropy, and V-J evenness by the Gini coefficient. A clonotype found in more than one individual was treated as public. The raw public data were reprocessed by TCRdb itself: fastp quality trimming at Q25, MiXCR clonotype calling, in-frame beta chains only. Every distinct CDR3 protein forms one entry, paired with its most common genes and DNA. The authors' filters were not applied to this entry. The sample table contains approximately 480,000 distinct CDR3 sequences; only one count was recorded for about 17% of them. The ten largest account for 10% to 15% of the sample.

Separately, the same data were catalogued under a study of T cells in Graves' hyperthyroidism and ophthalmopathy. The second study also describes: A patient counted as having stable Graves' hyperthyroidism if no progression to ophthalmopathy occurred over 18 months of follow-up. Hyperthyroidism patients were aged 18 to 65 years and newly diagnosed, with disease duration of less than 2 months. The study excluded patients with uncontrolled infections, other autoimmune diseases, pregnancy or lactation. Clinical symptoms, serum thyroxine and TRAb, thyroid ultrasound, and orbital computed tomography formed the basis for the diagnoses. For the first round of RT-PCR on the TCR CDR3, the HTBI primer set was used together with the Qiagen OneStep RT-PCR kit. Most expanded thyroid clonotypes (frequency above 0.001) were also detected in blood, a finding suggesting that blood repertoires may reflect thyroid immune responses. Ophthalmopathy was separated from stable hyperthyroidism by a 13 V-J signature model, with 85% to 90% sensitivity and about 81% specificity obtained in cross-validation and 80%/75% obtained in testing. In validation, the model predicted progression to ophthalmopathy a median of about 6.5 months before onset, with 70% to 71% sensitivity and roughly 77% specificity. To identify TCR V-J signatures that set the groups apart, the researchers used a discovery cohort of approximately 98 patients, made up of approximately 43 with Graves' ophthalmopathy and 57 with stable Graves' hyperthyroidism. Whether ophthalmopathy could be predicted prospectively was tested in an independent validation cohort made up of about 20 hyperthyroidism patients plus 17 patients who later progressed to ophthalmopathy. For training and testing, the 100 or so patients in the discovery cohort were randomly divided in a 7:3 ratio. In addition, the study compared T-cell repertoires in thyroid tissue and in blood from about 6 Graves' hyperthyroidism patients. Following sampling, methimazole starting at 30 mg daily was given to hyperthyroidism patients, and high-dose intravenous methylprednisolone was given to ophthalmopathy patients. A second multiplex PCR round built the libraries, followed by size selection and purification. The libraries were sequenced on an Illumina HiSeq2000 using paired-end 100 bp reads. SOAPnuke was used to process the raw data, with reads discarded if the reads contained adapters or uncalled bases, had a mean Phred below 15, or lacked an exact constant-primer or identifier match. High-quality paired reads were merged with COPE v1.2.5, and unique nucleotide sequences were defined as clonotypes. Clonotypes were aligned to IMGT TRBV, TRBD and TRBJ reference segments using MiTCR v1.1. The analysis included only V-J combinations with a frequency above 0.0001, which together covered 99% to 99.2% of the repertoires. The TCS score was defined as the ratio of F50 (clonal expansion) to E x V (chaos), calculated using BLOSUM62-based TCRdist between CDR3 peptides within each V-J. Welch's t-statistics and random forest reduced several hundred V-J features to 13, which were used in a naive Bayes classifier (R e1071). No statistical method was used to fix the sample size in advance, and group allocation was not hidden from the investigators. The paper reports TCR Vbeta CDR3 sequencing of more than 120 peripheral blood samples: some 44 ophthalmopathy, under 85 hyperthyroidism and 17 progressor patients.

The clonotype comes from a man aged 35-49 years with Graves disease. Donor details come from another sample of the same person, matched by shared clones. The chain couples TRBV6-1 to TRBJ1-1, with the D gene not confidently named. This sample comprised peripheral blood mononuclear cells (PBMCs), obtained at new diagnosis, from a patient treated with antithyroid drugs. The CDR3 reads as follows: CASSEERRRLLNAEAFF. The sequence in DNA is TGTGCCAGCAGTGAAGAAAGGAGGAGGCTTCTAAACGCTGAAGCTTTCTTT.